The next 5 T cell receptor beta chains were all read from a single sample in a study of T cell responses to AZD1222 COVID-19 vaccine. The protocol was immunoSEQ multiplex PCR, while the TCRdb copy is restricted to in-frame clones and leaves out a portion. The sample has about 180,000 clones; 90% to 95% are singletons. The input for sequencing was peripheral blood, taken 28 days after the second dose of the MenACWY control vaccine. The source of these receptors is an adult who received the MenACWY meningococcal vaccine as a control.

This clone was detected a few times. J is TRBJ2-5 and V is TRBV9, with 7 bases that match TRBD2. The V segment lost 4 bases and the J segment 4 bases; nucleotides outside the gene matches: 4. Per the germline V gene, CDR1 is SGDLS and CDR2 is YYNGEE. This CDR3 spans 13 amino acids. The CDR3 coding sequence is TGTGCCAGCAGCCCCGGCGGGGGAGAGACCCAGTACTTC. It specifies CASSPGGGETQYF.

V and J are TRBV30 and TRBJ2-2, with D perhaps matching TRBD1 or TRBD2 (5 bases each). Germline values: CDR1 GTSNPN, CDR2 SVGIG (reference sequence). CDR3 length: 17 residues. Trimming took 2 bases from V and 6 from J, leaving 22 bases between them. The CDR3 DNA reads TGTGCCTGGAGTCCCATCCGGGGCCCTTATCTCCCCGGGGAGCTGTTTTTT. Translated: CAWSPIRGPYLPGELFF.

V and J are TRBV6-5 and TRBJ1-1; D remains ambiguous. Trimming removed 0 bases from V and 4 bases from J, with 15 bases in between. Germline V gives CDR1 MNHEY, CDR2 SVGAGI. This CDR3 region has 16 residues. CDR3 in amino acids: CASSYSWLSFGTEAFF. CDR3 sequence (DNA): TGTGCCAGCAGTTACTCTTGGTTGAGTTTTGGCACTGAAGCTTTCTTT.

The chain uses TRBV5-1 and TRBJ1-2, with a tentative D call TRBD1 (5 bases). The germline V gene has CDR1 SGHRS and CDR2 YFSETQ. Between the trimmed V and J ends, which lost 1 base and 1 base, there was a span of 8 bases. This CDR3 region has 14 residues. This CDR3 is CASSLTGHNYGYTF. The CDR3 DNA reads TGCGCCAGCAGCTTGACGGGGCATAACTATGGCTACACCTTC.

The CDR3 reads CAWEERTRPTLSYGYTF. In DNA form, the CDR3 reads TGTGCCTGGGAGGAGAGGACAAGGCCGACCCTTTCCTATGGCTACACCTTC. The chain uses TRBV30 and TRBJ1-2; TRBD1 might be the D (5 bases). Looked up from germline, CDR1 is GTSNPN and CDR2 is SVGIG (reference sequence). V gave up 5 bases and J gave up 4 bases, with 26 bases separating them. The CDR3 has 17 residues.